The 27 T cell receptor beta chains below come from one sample, sequenced in a study of blood T cell repertoires in COVID-19 (dated by TCRdb to about 2020). Receptor libraries were prepared by the immunoSEQ multiplex PCR assay. TCRdb took this table from immuneACCESS and kept in-frame rearrangements with V and J called. Such tables lack part of the clones; where checked against another copy, unresolved V genes explain under half of the gap, and the rest is unexplained. The sample table contains 150,000 to 200,000 clones; only one count was recorded for approximately 83% of them. 6.5% to 9% of the sample is held by the ten biggest clonotypes. The sequenced material came from peripheral blood. All receptors come from a woman aged 40 to 50 with COVID-19, enrolled during active disease.

The CDR3 DNA is TGCGCCAGCAGCCAAGGGGACTATAGCACAGATACGCAGTATTTT. Its protein is CASSQGDYSTDTQYF. V usage is TRBV4-1 and J usage is TRBJ2-3; 7 bases are a match to TRBD2. J was trimmed by 0 bases and V by 1 base; bases with no gene match: 1. The germline CDR1 and CDR2 sequences are MGHRA and YSYEKL. The CDR3 is 15 amino acids.

The rearrangement links TRBV12-3 or TRBV12-4 to TRBJ2-1, with TRBD2 identical over 9 bases. This CDR3 comprises 13 residues. Losses at the gene ends were 7 bases for V and 10 bases for J; bases not matched to a gene: 8. This CDR3 is CASNRRRGGEQFF. CDR3 in DNA: TGTGCCAGCAATAGGAGGCGGGGGGGAGAGCAGTTCTTC.

The chain employs TRBV24-1 and TRBJ1-6; D gene ambiguous. Per germline, CDR1 KGHDR and CDR2 SFDVKD. The ends were cut back, 1 base at V and 6 bases at J, with 9 bases in the middle. This CDR3 contains 15 residues. The CDR3 coding sequence is TGTGCCACCAGTGATTTATCGAGCCGTAATTCACCCCTCCACTTT. Translation: CATSDLSSRNSPLHF.

The rearrangement uses TRBV11-2 and TRBJ2-7; the D is unclear. This CDR3 contains 11 residues. The germline CDR1 and CDR2 sequences are SGHAT and FQNNGV. The ends were cut back, 5 bases at V and 0 bases at J, with 2 bases in the middle. The CDR3 here is CASSRSYEQYF. As DNA, the CDR3 is TGTGCCAGCAGCCGCTCCTACGAGCAGTACTTC. Drawing the rest from reference TRBV11-2 and TRBJ2-7, the complete variable domain is EAGVAQSPRYKIIEKRQSVAFWCNPISGHATLYWYQQILGQGPKLLIQFQNNGVVDDSQLPKDRFSAERLKGVDSTLKIQPAKLEDSAVYLCASSRSYEQYFGPGTRLTVT.

This clone appeared a few times. The chain links TRBV5-1 to TRBJ1-1, with TRBD1 identical over 9 bases. The CDR3 is made up of 13 amino acids. V lost 7 bases, J lost 0 bases, and 1 base stayed unmatched. The germline CDR1 and CDR2 sequences are SGHRS and YFSETQ. The CDR3 coding sequence is TGCGCCAGCGGACAGGGGATGAACACTGAAGCTTTCTTT. Translation gives CASGQGMNTEAFF.

This CDR3 reads CTSLGGGQGAKNTSTDTQYF. CDR3 nucleotides: TGCACCAGCCTCGGAGGGGGACAGGGGGCCAAAAATACTAGCACAGATACGCAGTATTTT. The J gene is TRBJ2-3, the V gene TRBV1; the D call in the table, TRBD1, was not verified against the DNA. TRBV1 is marked as a pseudogene. The CDR3 runs 20 residues.

This clone has just a few counts. The chain carries TRBV28 and TRBJ2-7, with 11 bases identical to TRBD1. The V segment lost 5 bases and the J segment 3 bases; nucleotides outside the gene matches: 9. From germline, CDR1 is MDHEN and CDR2 SYDVKM. CDR3 length: 16 amino acids. CDR3 loop: CASSPPGQGAHYEQYF. The CDR3 DNA reads as TGTGCCAGCAGTCCTCCCGGACAGGGGGCGCACTACGAGCAGTACTTC.

This clone has just a few counts. J is TRBJ2-7 and V is TRBV6-5; 9 bases match TRBD2. Germline CDR1 is MNHEY and CDR2 is SVGAGI. The CDR3 length is 15 residues. V lost 6 bases, J lost 3 bases, and 9 bases stayed unmatched. CDR3 amino acids: CASSPGLARNYEQYF. The CDR3 coding sequence is TGTGCCAGCAGCCCCGGACTAGCGAGAAACTACGAGCAGTACTTC.

This sequence joins TRBV18 and TRBJ1-4, with D possibly matching TRBD1 (5 bases). V shed 2 bases and J shed 3 bases, with 10 bases lying between them. The CDR3 covers 15 residues. The germline CDR1 and CDR2 sequences are KGHSH and LQKENI. The CDR3 reads CASSPSRAANEKLFF. CDR3 bases: TGTGCCAGCTCACCATCCAGGGCGGCTAATGAAAAACTGTTTTTT.

The chain joins TRBV4-1 to TRBJ1-2; D might be TRBD1 (5 bases). The V and J ends lost 6 bases and 4 bases respectively, with 15 bases between them. CDR1 is MGHRA and CDR2 is YSYEKL in the germline V gene. The CDR3 runs 14 residues. The DNA of the CDR3 is TGCGCCAGCAGGGCGGGGGATATGAGCTATGGCTACACCTTC. This codes for CASRAGDMSYGYTF.

The chain uses TRBV11-1 and TRBJ2-5; 7 bases fit TRBD1. The CDR3 contains 13 residues. V dropped 3 bases and J dropped 5; count of bases not matched to a gene: 3. The germline V gene encodes CDR1 SGHAT and CDR2 FQDESV (reference sequence). This chain's CDR3 is CASSFDRAETQYF. The CDR3 nucleotides are TGTGCCAGCAGCTTCGACAGGGCGGAGACCCAGTACTTC. Full variable domain (outside the CDR3, taken from reference TRBV11-1 and TRBJ2-5): EAEVAQSPRYKITEKSQAVAFWCDPISGHATLYWYRQILGQGPELLVQFQDESVVDDSQLPKDRFSAERLKGVDSTLKIQPAELGDSAMYLCASSFDRAETQYFGPGTRLLVL.

This clone has a single count. V is TRBV5-4 and J is TRBJ1-1, with D unclear. This CDR3 is 15 amino acids long. Germline assignment: CDR1 SGHNT and CDR2 YYREEE (reference sequence). V lost 0 bases and J lost 2, with 11 bases in between. The CDR3 protein is CASSLDSPLNTEAFF. The DNA for the CDR3 is TGTGCCAGCAGCTTGGACAGCCCCTTAAACACTGAAGCTTTCTTT.

The chain employs TRBV27 and TRBJ1-3; 8 bases are shared with TRBD1. The CDR3 extends over 18 amino acids. Unmatched junction bases numbered 14, after V lost 7 bases and J lost 0 bases. Germline V gene data show CDR1 as MNHEY and CDR2 as SMNVEV (reference sequence). The CDR3 DNA reads as TGTGCCAGCACTCAATTTGCAGGGGGCATCGGCTCTGGAAACACCATATATTTT. As protein: CASTQFAGGIGSGNTIYF.

The rearrangement uses TRBV6-5 and TRBJ2-2; 8 bases are shared with TRBD1. The trim removed 7 bases at V and 1 base at J, leaving 5 bases unmatched. This CDR3 is 15 amino acids long. Germline V gives CDR1 MNHEY, CDR2 SVGAGI. In DNA, the CDR3 is TGTGCCAGCACTCTTGGACAGGGGAACACCGGGGAGCTGTTTTTT. Residues: CASTLGQGNTGELFF.

The gene calls are TRBV5-8 and TRBJ2-7, with a tentative D call TRBD2 (6 bases). This CDR3 comprises 12 residues. CDR1 and CDR2 (germline): SGHTS, YDEGEE. Trimming shortened V by 2 bases and J by 6 bases, and 9 bases separated the two germline ends. This CDR3 is CASSFRRGEQYF. The DNA for the CDR3 is TGTGCCAGCAGCTTTAGGAGGGGCGAGCAGTACTTC.

The chain uses TRBV11-2 and TRBJ1-6, with 9 positions matching TRBD1. This CDR3 has 16 residues. Germline loops: CDR1 SGHAT, CDR2 FQNNGV. Trimming removed 5 bases from V and 10 bases from J; junction bases left unmatched: 12. The DNA for the CDR3 is TGTGCCAGCAGCCGCTGGGGGACAGGGTTAGGGTCACCCCTCCACTTT. As protein: CASSRWGTGLGSPLHF.

The rearrangement links TRBV9 to TRBJ2-7; 8 nucleotides match TRBD2. The CDR3 sequence is 15 residues long. Looked up from germline, CDR1 is SGDLS and CDR2 is YYNGEE. Losses at the gene ends were 4 bases for V and 5 bases for J; bases not matched to a gene: 11. The CDR3 reads CASSPPGGRHDEQYF. CDR3 nucleotides: TGTGCCAGCAGCCCCCCCGGCGGGAGGCACGACGAGCAGTACTTC.

This clone was seen only once. The rearrangement links TRBV20-1 to TRBJ2-7, with D unclear. CDR3 length: 14 amino acids. CDR1 and CDR2 (germline): DFQATT, SNEGSKA (reference sequence). Trimming cost V 3 bases and J 4 bases, with 16 bases left between them. The CDR3 DNA reads TGCAGTGCTAGTTCGGCCGCTCGAGGATACGAGCAGTACTTC. It specifies CSASSAARGYEQYF.

This chain connects TRBV2 to TRBJ1-3; D remains ambiguous. V shed 7 bases and J shed 3 bases, with 7 bases lying between them. Germline V CDR1 and CDR2: SNHLY, FYNNEI. The CDR3 contains 12 residues. CDR3 nucleotide sequence: TGTGCCAGCATTCCGGTTGGAAACACCATATATTTT. Protein product: CASIPVGNTIYF.

The chain couples TRBV6-2 or TRBV6-3 to TRBJ2-3; TRBD1 is a possible D gene (9 bases). V was shortened by 0 bases and J by 1 base, with 23 bases between the two germline ends. From germline, CDR1 is MNHEY and CDR2 SVGEGT. The CDR3 is made up of 20 amino acids. CDR3 residues: CASSYSPYRGQGLGTDTQYF. The DNA of the CDR3 is TGTGCCAGCAGTTACTCTCCTTACAGGGGGCAGGGACTAGGCACAGATACGCAGTATTTT.

The V gene is TRBV7-3, the J gene TRBJ1-4; D is uncertain. V lost 10 bases and J 3 bases, leaving 12 bases between the germline ends. This CDR3 is 13 amino acids long. Germline V gene lookup returns CDR1 SGHTA and CDR2 FQGTGA. CDR3 protein: CATTERSNEKLFF. The DNA for the CDR3 is TGTGCCACCACGGAGCGGTCTAATGAAAAACTGTTTTTT.

A word on this clone: This may stem from a read error, because a much larger clone lies one nucleotide away. V is TRBV10-3 and J is TRBJ2-2, with 10 bases matching TRBD2. CDR1 and CDR2 (germline): ENHRY, SYGVKD. This CDR3 is built from 15 residues. V was clipped by 4 bases and J by 1 base; unmatched bases: 0. CDR3 coding DNA: TGTGCCATCAGTGGGACTAGCGGGAACACCGGGGAGCTGTTTTTT. Encoded protein: CAISGTSGNTGELFF.

The chain employs TRBV2 and TRBJ1-5; 7 bases map to TRBD1. The CDR3 is made up of 14 amino acids. Germline values: CDR1 SNHLY, CDR2 FYNNEI. V dropped 8 bases and J dropped 2; count of bases not matched to a gene: 6. The CDR3 loop reads CASRDRVGNQPQHF. As DNA, the CDR3 is TGTGCCAGCCGAGACAGGGTAGGCAATCAGCCCCAGCATTTT.

The chain joins TRBV5-1 to TRBJ2-5; unclear D gene. The CDR3 extends over 15 amino acids. Germline V CDR1 and CDR2: SGHRS, YFSETQ. Trimming removed 0 bases at V and 5 bases at J, with 14 bases between. The CDR3 DNA sequence: TGCGCCAGCAGCTTGGAACGCACGTTCGGGGAGACCCAGTACTTC. This gives the protein CASSLERTFGETQYF.

CDR3 loop: CASSFAYGGTEAFF. For the CDR3, the DNA is TGTGCCAGCAGCTTTGCTTACGGGGGGACTGAAGCTTTCTTT. The chain uses TRBV7-2 and TRBJ1-1, with a tentative D call TRBD1 (5 bases). Trimming pared 3 bases from V and 5 bases from J, leaving 13 bases between. The CDR3 length is 14 residues. CDR1 and CDR2 from the germline V gene are SGHTA and FQGNSA.

The V gene is TRBV5-1, the J gene TRBJ1-1; TRBD1 agrees at 7 bases. The CDR3 length is 10 residues. V lost 9 bases and J lost 5; bases outside the gene matches: 1. The germline CDR1 and CDR2 sequences are SGHRS and YFSETQ. DNA of the CDR3: TGCGCCACGACAGGGACTGAAGCTTTCTTT. Translating it yields CATTGTEAFF.

This clone has only a few counts. J is TRBJ2-1 and V is TRBV3-1 (or the pseudogene TRBV3-2); 14 bases fit TRBD2. The CDR3 is 14 amino acids. CDR1 and CDR2 from the germline V gene are LGHDT and YNNKEL (reference sequence). V shed 8 bases and J 9 bases; nucleotides not matched to a gene: 6. CDR3 DNA sequence: TGTGCCAGCCTATTAGGGACTAGCGGGAGTGAGCAGTTCTTC. It specifies CASLLGTSGSEQFF.